These T cell receptor beta chains were read from a single sample in a study of OX40 agonist ivuxolimab in advanced cancers. Method: immunoSEQ multiplex PCR; TCRdb's copy keeps in-frame clones and lacks some. The sample includes some 63,000 clones, 90% to 95% seen only once; the top ten take roughly a fifth. Sequencing used CD4+ or CD8+ T cells sorted from blood, obtained in a trial of the OX40 agonist ivuxolimab. All receptors derive from an adult with an advanced solid tumor such as melanoma, head and neck, liver or kidney cancer. Both conserved end residues are part of each CDR3. Fields, in order: D gene, V gene, clone size, J gene, CDR3 protein, CDR3 DNA. The D gene is left open where the match is weak. Rows give clone size only sometimes, using once, few, many, or a class for an expanded clone.

>-|TRBV29-1|-|TRBJ1-1
CSAEAGGNTEAFF
TGCAGCGCTGAGGCCGGAGGAAACACTGAAGCTTTCTTT
>-|TRBV9|-|TRBJ2-3
CASSVTGTDTQYF
TGTGCCAGCAGCGTTACAGGGACAGATACGCAGTATTTT
>-|TRBV7-9|-|TRBJ2-7
CASSPNRAPSYEQYF
TGTGCCAGCAGCCCCAACAGGGCCCCAAGCTACGAGCAGTACTTC
>-|TRBV5-8|-|TRBJ1-5
CASSQEAGNNQPQHF
TGTGCCAGCAGCCAGGAAGCAGGGAACAATCAGCCCCAGCATTTT
>-|TRBV5-1|-|TRBJ2-3
CASSHDGTDTQYF
TGCGCCAGCAGCCACGATGGCACAGATACGCAGTATTTT
>-|TRBV4-3|once|TRBJ1-2
CASSQGLMDPGYGYTF
TGCGCCAGCAGCCAAGGTCTTATGGACCCGGGATATGGCTACACCTTC
>-|TRBV13|-|TRBJ2-2
CASSSRAGQRTGELFF
TGTGCCAGCAGCTCTAGGGCAGGTCAGCGGACCGGGGAGCTGTTTTTT
>-|TRBV9|-|TRBJ2-5
CASSVGPLGGTQYF
TGTGCCAGCAGCGTAGGGCCATTGGGCGGGACCCAGTACTTC
>-|TRBV7-9|-|TRBJ2-1
CASSLRVAYNEQFF
TGTGCCAGCAGCTTGAGGGTGGCTTACAATGAGCAGTTCTTC
>-|TRBV7-9|-|TRBJ1-5
CASSLGGSLQPQHF
TGTGCCAGCAGCTTAGGGGGTTCGTTGCAGCCCCAGCATTTT
>-|TRBV10-3|once|TRBJ2-7
CAFMHRARGPDEQYF
TGTGCCTTCATGCACCGGGCCAGGGGACCTGACGAGCAGTACTTC
>-|TRBV6-5|-|TRBJ2-7
CASSYSISGNEQYF
TGTGCCAGCAGTTACTCAATCTCGGGAAACGAGCAGTACTTC
>-|TRBV9|-|TRBJ2-5
CASSPGPEETQYF
TGTGCCAGCAGCCCCGGGCCAGAAGAGACCCAGTACTTC
>TRBD2|TRBV5-4|-|TRBJ2-1
CASSFLGTSGSIKDDEQFF
TGTGCCAGCAGCTTCCTCGGGACTAGCGGGAGCATTAAGGACGATGAGCAGTTCTTC
>TRBD2|TRBV19|-|TRBJ2-1
CASILRAGGVNEQFF
TGTGCCAGTATTTTACGGGCGGGAGGGGTGAATGAGCAGTTCTTC
>-|TRBV6-5|-|TRBJ2-7
CASTSYRAVYEQYF
TGTGCCAGCACCAGTTACAGGGCGGTGTACGAGCAGTACTTC
>TRBD2|TRBV7-2|-|TRBJ2-3
CASSLTSGRGFSTDTQYF
TGTGCCAGCAGCTTGACTAGCGGGAGGGGATTTAGCACAGATACGCAGTATTTT
>-|TRBV9|-|TRBJ2-3
CASSVGASPDTQYF
TGTGCCAGCAGCGTCGGGGCTTCACCAGATACGCAGTATTTT
>-|TRBV7-9|-|TRBJ1-4
CASSLIGSNEKLFF
TGTGCCAGCAGCTTAATAGGAAGTAATGAAAAACTGTTTTTT
>TRBD2|TRBV27|-|TRBJ2-1
CASSLFVASGRFYNEQFF
TGTGCCAGCAGTTTATTCGTGGCTAGCGGGAGGTTCTACAATGAGCAGTTCTTC
>TRBD1|TRBV6-4|-|TRBJ2-7
CASSPQGYGYEQYF
TGTGCCAGCAGTCCACAGGGGTATGGTTACGAGCAGTACTTC
>TRBD1|TRBV10-3|-|TRBJ1-2
CAISGQGFNYGYTF
TGTGCCATCAGTGGACAGGGCTTTAACTATGGCTACACCTTC
>-|TRBV7-9|-|TRBJ1-3
CASSLSGSYSGNTIYF
TGTGCCAGCAGCTTAAGTGGGAGCTACTCTGGAAACACCATATATTTT
>-|TRBV10-3|-|TRBJ1-1
CAISESGIGPNTEAFF
TGTGCCATCAGTGAGTCGGGGATAGGGCCAAACACTGAAGCTTTCTTT
>-|TRBV7-9|-|TRBJ2-7
CASSGGKDDTYYEQYF
TGTGCCAGCAGCGGGGGAAAAGACGACACGTACTACGAGCAGTACTTC
>-|TRBV5-4|once|TRBJ1-1
CASSLAGGPNTEAFF
TGTGCCAGCAGCTTGGCGGGGGGGCCGAACACTGAAGCTTTCTTT
>TRBD2|TRBV11-2|-|TRBJ2-1
CASSLSAGTSEYNEQFF
TGTGCCAGCAGCTTAAGCGCTGGGACTAGCGAGTACAATGAGCAGTTCTTC
>-|TRBV9|-|TRBJ2-5
CASSVAGAYTETQYF
TGTGCCAGCAGCGTAGCGGGAGCCTACACGGAGACCCAGTACTTC
>-|TRBV6-1|once|TRBJ1-5
CASAGGRNQPQHF
TGTGCCAGCGCGGGAGGGCGGAATCAGCCCCAGCATTTT
>TRBD2|TRBV7-9|-|TRBJ2-7
CASSFPGLAGVAYEQYF
TGTGCCAGCAGCTTCCCCGGACTAGCGGGAGTGGCCTACGAGCAGTACTTC
>-|TRBV2|-|TRBJ2-7
CASSDHGAAYEQYF
TGTGCCAGCAGTGATCATGGGGCAGCTTACGAGCAGTACTTC
>-|TRBV4-3|-|TRBJ1-6
CASSQVTGGNSPLHF
TGCGCCAGCAGCCAAGTTACCGGGGGGAACTCACCCCTCCACTTT
>-|TRBV28|-|TRBJ2-1
CASSSHRIGLNEQFF
TGTGCCAGCAGTTCTCACCGGATAGGGCTGAATGAGCAGTTCTTC
>-|TRBV11-1|-|TRBJ2-1
CASSLGVEQFF
TGTGCCAGCAGCTTAGGGGTTGAGCAGTTCTTC
>-|TRBV12-5|-|TRBJ1-1
CASGRTTDSEAFF
TGTGCTAGTGGAAGAACGACAGATTCTGAAGCTTTCTTT
>TRBD2|TRBV4-3|-|TRBJ2-1
CASSQGRGSAAGGNEQFF
TGCGCCAGCAGCCAAGGAAGGGGTTCGGCAGCGGGAGGGAATGAGCAGTTCTTC
>-|TRBV30|-|TRBJ1-2
CAWGRSNYGYTF
TGTGCCTGGGGCAGGTCTAACTATGGCTACACCTTC
>TRBD1|TRBV9|-|TRBJ1-1
CASSGGTGRGNTEAFF
TGTGCCAGCAGCGGCGGGACAGGGAGGGGAAACACTGAAGCTTTCTTT